This entry lists 30 T cell receptor beta chains sequenced from one sample in a study of T-cell reconstitution after alpha-beta-depleted transplantation in children. The authors prepared the TCRbeta library with unique molecular identifiers. TCRdb processed the PCR reads anew with MiXCR; each CDR3 protein has one entry. The sample shows 500,000 to 600,000 distinct CDR3 sequences, roughly 30% of them seen only once. The specimen was PBMCs, collected before TCRalphabeta/CD19-depleted stem cell transplant. The receptor source for this set is a boy less than two years old with Wiskott-Aldrich syndrome, due to receive a stem cell transplant.

The sample holds a few counts of this clonotype. A junction end diverges from the germline sequence, so it may reflect a read error. J is TRBJ1-5 and V is TRBV28; 12 bases match TRBD1. CDR3 size: 20 residues. Germline CDR1 is MDHEN and CDR2 is SYDVKM. CDR3 sequence: CASSLLELRTGTGGKQPQHF. The CDR3 DNA follows: TGTGCCAGCAGTTTATTGGAACTCCGCACCGGGACAGGGGGCAAGCAGCCCCAGCATTTT.

The chain joins TRBV20-1 to TRBJ2-5; TRBD2 matches at 13 bases. CDR1 is DFQATT, CDR2 SNEGSKA, per germline (reference sequence). Unmatched junction bases numbered 18, after V lost 5 bases and J lost 9 bases. The CDR3 totals 17 residues. The CDR3 here is CSAVGTSGTPSPGAQYF. CDR3 nucleotides: TGCAGTGCTGTCGGGACTAGCGGGACCCCCTCTCCAGGGGCCCAGTACTTC.

This clonotype was found a few times. The gene calls are TRBV12-5 and TRBJ1-1; D ambiguous. Trimming cost V 4 bases and J 5 bases, with 11 bases left between them. The CDR3 is made up of 13 amino acids. Looked up from germline, CDR1 is LGHNT and CDR2 is FRNRAP. The CDR3 DNA sequence: TGTGCTAGTGGTTGGGGAGGCAATACTGAAGCTTTCTTT. Encoded protein: CASGWGGNTEAFF.

The chain recombines TRBV28 with TRBJ2-1; no firm D call. This CDR3 is built from 12 residues. The V end lost 4 bases, the J end lost 12 bases, and 13 bases lay between the germline ends. The germline CDR1 and CDR2 sequences are MDHEN and SYDVKM. The CDR3 region is CASSSGVSAQFF. CDR3 in DNA: TGTGCCAGCAGTTCCGGCGTTTCCGCGCAGTTCTTC.

This chain links TRBV14 with TRBJ2-1; TRBD1 matches at 8 bases. The CDR3 contains 15 residues. Germline trimming cut 3 bases from V and 5 bases from J; bases unmatched to any gene: 6. Germline values: CDR1 SGHDN, CDR2 FVKESK. The CDR3 bases are TGTGCCAGCAGCCACAGCCGGACAGGGAACAATGAGCAGTTCTTC. Protein product: CASSHSRTGNNEQFF. The full variable domain, in which reference TRBV14 and TRBJ2-1 provide the parts outside the CDR3, is EAGVTQFPSHSVIEKGQTVTLRCDPISGHDNLYWYRRVMGKEIKFLLHFVKESKQDESGMPNNRFLAERTGGTYSTLKVQPAELEDSGVYFCASSHSRTGNNEQFFGPGTRLTVL.

V and J are TRBV7-2 and TRBJ2-7, with 12 nucleotides matching TRBD1. Germline V gene lookup returns CDR1 SGHTA and CDR2 FQGNSA. The ends lost 1 base at V and 6 bases at J; junction bases unmatched: 7. This CDR3 has 16 amino acids. The CDR3 region has the DNA TGTGCCAGCAGCTTAGTAGTGGGACAGGGGGCCTCCGAGCAGTACTTC. Amino acids: CASSLVVGQGASEQYF.

This clonotype appeared once. The rearrangement joins TRBV12-3 or TRBV12-4 to TRBJ2-1, with 13 bases matching TRBD2. Trimming at V came to 5 bases and at J to 6 bases, leaving 7 bases not matched to a gene. This CDR3 region has 16 residues. The CDR3, as DNA: TGTGCCAGCAGTACGACTAGCGGGAGGCGATTCAATGAGCAGTTCTTC. It is translated as CASSTTSGRRFNEQFF.

V usage is TRBV3-1 and J usage is TRBJ1-3; the D is unclear. This CDR3 is 15 amino acids long. Germline V gives CDR1 LGHDT, CDR2 YNNKEL (reference sequence). The V end lost 2 bases, the J end lost 0 bases, and 8 bases lay between the germline ends. CDR3 bases: TGTGCCAGCAGCCAACTGGACCGCTCTGGAAACACCATATATTTT. Its translation: CASSQLDRSGNTIYF.

V is TRBV20-1 and J is TRBJ2-7; perhaps TRBD2 as D (5 bases). In germline, CDR1 is DFQATT, CDR2 SNEGSKA (reference sequence). The length of the CDR3 is 13 residues. The ends were cut back, 3 bases at V and 3 bases at J, with 12 bases in the middle. CDR3 sequence reads: CSASGENLYEQYF. The DNA for the CDR3 is TGCAGTGCTAGTGGGGAGAATCTCTACGAGCAGTACTTC.

This clonotype was seen a handful of times. The V gene is TRBV7-9, the J gene TRBJ1-1; D call uncertain. The CDR3 runs 11 residues. Deletions cut 2 bases from V and 11 bases from J, with 9 bases between. The germline CDR1 and CDR2 sequences are SEHNR and FQNEAQ (reference sequence). CDR3 in DNA: TGTGCCAGCAGCTTAAACCCTATTGCTTTCTTT. Translated, it gives CASSLNPIAFF.

This clonotype has a handful of counts. The genes are TRBV5-1 and TRBJ2-3; a possible D gene is TRBD1 (6 bases). The CDR3 has 14 amino acids. Germline-derived CDR1 and CDR2 are SGHRS and YFSETQ. Trimming removed 3 bases at V and 5 bases at J, with 13 bases between. In DNA form, the CDR3 reads TGCGCCAGCAGCTCGGATACGACAGGAGATACGCAGTATTTT. Translating gives CASSSDTTGDTQYF.

This clonotype was observed a few times. V usage is TRBV2 and J usage is TRBJ1-1, with TRBD1 as a possible D gene (5 bases). The CDR3 is 13 amino acids. The V gene's germline CDR1 is SNHLY and CDR2 FYNNEI. The V end lost 4 bases, the J end lost 10 bases, and 16 bases lay between the germline ends. The CDR3 DNA reads TGTGCCAGCAGTGGTAGACAGTCGCTGGGAGCTTTCTTT. Translated: CASSGRQSLGAFF. Full variable domain (outside the CDR3, taken from reference TRBV2 and TRBJ1-1): EPEVTQTPSHQVTQMGQEVILRCVPISNHLYFYWYRQILGQKVEFLVSFYNNEISEKSEIFDDQFSVERPDGSNFTLKIRSTKLEDSAMYFCASSGRQSLGAFFGQGTRLTVV.

This chain joins TRBV5-1 and TRBJ2-5, with 10 bases lining up with TRBD2. This CDR3 spans 17 amino acids. The germline V gene encodes CDR1 SGHRS and CDR2 YFSETQ. With V trimmed by 4 bases and J by 5 bases, 14 bases remained unmatched. The CDR3 sequence: CASSPPALAGGGETQYF. Written as DNA, the CDR3 is TGCGCCAGCAGCCCCCCGGCCTTAGCGGGAGGAGGCGAGACCCAGTACTTC.

This clonotype has only a few counts. The chain has TRBV20-1 and TRBJ1-1; possible D gene TRBD1, 6 bases. The CDR3 sequence is 12 residues long. V lost 2 bases to trimming and J lost 7 bases, with 11 bases between them. Germline assignment: CDR1 DFQATT and CDR2 SNEGSKA (reference sequence). The CDR3 is CSARFAGDEAFF. The DNA of the CDR3 is TGCAGTGCTAGATTTGCAGGGGATGAAGCTTTCTTT.

The chain links TRBV24-1 to TRBJ2-5; D call uncertain. Looked up from germline, CDR1 is KGHDR and CDR2 is SFDVKD. This CDR3 has 14 amino acids. V gave up 4 bases and J gave up 2 bases, with 10 bases separating them. CDR3 residues: CATSDRKNQETQYF. The CDR3 DNA sequence: TGTGCCACCAGTGACCGTAAGAATCAAGAGACCCAGTACTTC.

In nucleotides, the CDR3 is TGCAGTGCATATTCTAGCTGGAGGGCCGGTGAGCAGTTCTTC. The encoded protein is CSAYSSWRAGEQFF. The chain links TRBV20-1 to TRBJ2-1; tentative D call: TRBD2 (6 bases). CDR3 length equals 14 residues. With 6 bases removed from V and 9 bases from J, the gap between germline ends came to 21 bases. Germline V CDR1 and CDR2: DFQATT, SNEGSKA (reference sequence).

The gene calls are TRBV30 and TRBJ1-3; D remains ambiguous. There are 12 residues in the CDR3. Trimming stripped 4 bases from V and 5 bases from J, with 9 bases between. Per germline, CDR1 GTSNPN and CDR2 SVGIG (reference sequence). This CDR3 reads CAWNGRRNTIYF. The CDR3 region has the DNA TGTGCCTGGAACGGAAGGAGAAACACCATATATTTT.

This clonotype has more than one count but fewer than ten. The rearrangement links TRBV5-1 to TRBJ2-3; 9 nucleotides match TRBD2. The CDR3 is 16 residues long. CDR1 is SGHRS and CDR2 is YFSETQ in the germline V gene. The junction had 12 bases not matched to a gene; V was cut back by 5 bases and J by 5 bases. CDR3 DNA: TGCGCCAGCAGACGGGGAGCGGGAGGTGGAAAAGATACGCAGTATTTT. It codes for CASRRGAGGGKDTQYF. Drawing the rest from reference TRBV5-1 and TRBJ2-3, the complete variable domain is KAGVTQTPRYLIKTRGQQVTLSCSPISGHRSVSWYQQTPGQGLQFLFEYFSETQRNKGNFPGRFSGRQFSNSRSEMNVSTLELGDSALYLCASRRGAGGGKDTQYFGPGTRLTVL.

The genes are TRBV2 and TRBJ1-1; a weak D match, TRBD1 (5 bases). The germline CDR1 and CDR2 sequences are SNHLY and FYNNEI. The CDR3 length is 12 residues. Trimming cost V 7 bases and J 4 bases, with 10 bases left between them. CDR3 sequence reads: CASNGDGTEAFF. The CDR3 region has the DNA TGTGCCAGCAACGGGGACGGCACTGAAGCTTTCTTT.

The chain carries TRBV27 and TRBJ1-5, with D possibly TRBD1 on 5 matching bases. This CDR3 region has 14 residues. The germline V gene has CDR1 MNHEY and CDR2 SMNVEV (reference sequence). Trimming removed 6 bases from V and 3 bases from J, with 12 bases in between. The CDR3 DNA follows: TGTGCCAGCAGGACTCGAGGGGCCAATCAGCCCCAGCATTTT. Protein: CASRTRGANQPQHF.

This clonotype was recorded a few times. Germline is not matched at one junction end, which may reflect a read error. This chain connects TRBV5-1 to TRBJ1-4, with 10 bases lining up with TRBD1. Per germline, CDR1 SGHRS and CDR2 YFSETQ. This CDR3 has 14 residues. CDR3 residues: CASSLGTGDEKLFF. The CDR3 bases are TGTGCCAGCAGCTTAGGGACAGGGGACGAAAAACTGTTTTTT.

This clonotype was counted only a few times. This chain connects TRBV5-1 to TRBJ2-1; the match to TRBD2 covers 14 bases. The CDR3 consists of 17 residues. After removal of 4 bases from V and 8 bases from J, the junction contained 11 bases not matched to a gene. Germline CDR1 is SGHRS and CDR2 is YFSETQ. The CDR3 DNA is TGCGCCAGCAGCCCCGGGACTAGCGGGAGAGGTGGCGATGAGCAGTTCTTC. Protein product: CASSPGTSGRGGDEQFF.

The chain combines TRBV28 with TRBJ2-7; TRBD2 aligns across 13 bases. Looked up from germline, CDR1 is MDHEN and CDR2 is SYDVKM. This CDR3 has 15 residues. J lost 5 bases, V lost 5 bases, and 6 bases had no gene match. CDR3 loop: CASSTLGLAGDEQYF. For the CDR3, the DNA is TGTGCCAGCAGTACACTCGGACTAGCGGGAGACGAGCAGTACTTC.

This clonotype was observed a few times. The gene calls are TRBV6-1 and TRBJ1-2, with D uncertain. Trimming took 5 bases from V and 1 from J, leaving 8 bases between them. This CDR3 has 13 amino acids. The germline CDR1 and CDR2 sequences are MNHNS and SASEGT. Here the CDR3 reads CASSPTYNYGYTF. DNA of the CDR3: TGTGCCAGCAGTCCGACGTATAACTATGGCTACACCTTC.

This clonotype was counted a few times. The gene calls are TRBV5-1 and TRBJ1-5; possible D gene TRBD1, 6 bases. Germline V gives CDR1 SGHRS, CDR2 YFSETQ. This CDR3 has 15 residues. V lost 0 bases, J lost 6 bases, and 13 bases lay in between. CDR3 sequence: CASSLAGGLGQPQHF. The DNA for the CDR3 is TGCGCCAGCAGCTTGGCCGGGGGCCTCGGTCAGCCCCAGCATTTT.

This clonotype was seen a few times. The chain couples TRBV10-2 to TRBJ1-5; the match to TRBD1 covers 7 bases. Germline assignment: CDR1 WSHSY and CDR2 SAAADI. V was pared by 3 bases and J by 5 bases, with 4 bases of the junction left unmatched. The CDR3 has 14 residues. The CDR3 bases are TGCGCCAGCAGTGACCAGGGGGAAGATCAGCCCCAGCATTTT. Protein sequence: CASSDQGEDQPQHF.

This chain connects TRBV7-2 to TRBJ2-5; 10 positions match TRBD2. This CDR3 has 16 amino acids. Germline-derived CDR1 and CDR2 are SGHTA and FQGNSA. J lost 2 bases, V lost 2 bases, and 5 bases had no gene match. The CDR3 nucleotides read TGTGCCAGCAGCTTACTAGCGGGAGTGTATCAAGAGACCCAGTACTTC. Protein product: CASSLLAGVYQETQYF.

This clonotype was seen a few times. The J gene is TRBJ2-1, the V gene TRBV10-3, with D hard to call. The germline V and J ends were trimmed by 10 bases and 1 base, with 14 bases remaining between them. CDR3 length: 14 amino acids. CDR1 is ENHRY and CDR2 is SYGVKD in the germline V gene. The CDR3 protein is CATRRAKSYNEQFF. CDR3 DNA sequence: TGTGCCACCAGGCGTGCGAAATCCTACAATGAGCAGTTCTTC.

The chain employs TRBV20-1 and TRBJ1-1, with TRBD1 as a possible D gene (5 bases). V was shortened by 6 bases and J by 1 base, with 12 bases between the two germline ends. CDR3 length: 13 amino acids. Per the germline V gene, CDR1 is DFQATT and CDR2 is SNEGSKA (reference sequence). CDR3 DNA sequence: TGCAGTGCGCCCAGGGTGGGGAACACTGAAGCTTTCTTT. Its translation is CSAPRVGNTEAFF.

In the case of this clonotype: A read error may be the cause here, since a much bigger clone is one base away. This chain uses TRBV5-1 with TRBJ1-1; no firm D call. Germline values: CDR1 SGHRS, CDR2 YFSETQ. Between the trimmed V and J ends, which lost 2 bases and 1 base, there was a span of 6 bases. The CDR3 spans 13 residues. CDR3 DNA sequence: TGCGCCAGCAGCTTTGACCCGAACACTGAAGCTTTCTTT. This gives the protein CASSFDPNTEAFF.